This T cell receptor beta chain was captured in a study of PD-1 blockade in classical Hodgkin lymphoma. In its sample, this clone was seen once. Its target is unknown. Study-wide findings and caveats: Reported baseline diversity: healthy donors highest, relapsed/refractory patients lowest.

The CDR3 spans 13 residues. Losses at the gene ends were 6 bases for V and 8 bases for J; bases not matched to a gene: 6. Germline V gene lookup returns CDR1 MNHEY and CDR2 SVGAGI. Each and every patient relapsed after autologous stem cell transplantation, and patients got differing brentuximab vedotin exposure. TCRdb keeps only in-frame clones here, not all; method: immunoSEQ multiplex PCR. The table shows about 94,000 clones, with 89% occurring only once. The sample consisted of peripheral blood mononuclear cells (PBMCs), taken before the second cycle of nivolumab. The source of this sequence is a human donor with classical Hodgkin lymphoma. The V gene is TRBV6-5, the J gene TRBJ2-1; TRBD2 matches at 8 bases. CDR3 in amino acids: CASSPGGAYEQFF. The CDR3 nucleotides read TGTGCCAGCAGCCCCGGGGGGGCCTATGAGCAGTTCTTC.